The clone carrying this T cell receptor (beta chain) was seen ten or more times. Its antigen is unknown. V lost 0 bases and J lost 3, with 12 bases in between. The V gene's germline CDR1 is SGDLS and CDR2 YYNGEE. This CDR3 has 15 amino acids. The sample is drawn from a study of CD8 T cells in ankylosing spondylitis. Study results and limitations: The disease-linked clones had a CD8+ phenotype and low blood frequencies. Prior literature has documented some motif variants in synovial fluid and blood from reactive arthritis.

Each TCR beta library was made by quantitative 5'-RACE that incorporated molecular barcodes. Each CDR3 protein gets one entry after TCRdb re-called the 5' RACE reads with MiXCR. The top ten hold 3% to 4% of the sample, which has about 42,000 distinct CDR3 sequences, more than 3% seen once. The chain links TRBV9 to TRBJ1-2; D gene uncertain. The clonotype comes from a female donor with ankylosing spondylitis or in good health (not recorded which). The sample taken for sequencing was blood, either unsorted or a sorted T cell fraction (not recorded which). The CDR3 region has the DNA TGTGCCAGCAGCGTAGGAGGCAGGACTGACTATGGCTACACCTTC. This encodes CASSVGGRTDYGYTF.